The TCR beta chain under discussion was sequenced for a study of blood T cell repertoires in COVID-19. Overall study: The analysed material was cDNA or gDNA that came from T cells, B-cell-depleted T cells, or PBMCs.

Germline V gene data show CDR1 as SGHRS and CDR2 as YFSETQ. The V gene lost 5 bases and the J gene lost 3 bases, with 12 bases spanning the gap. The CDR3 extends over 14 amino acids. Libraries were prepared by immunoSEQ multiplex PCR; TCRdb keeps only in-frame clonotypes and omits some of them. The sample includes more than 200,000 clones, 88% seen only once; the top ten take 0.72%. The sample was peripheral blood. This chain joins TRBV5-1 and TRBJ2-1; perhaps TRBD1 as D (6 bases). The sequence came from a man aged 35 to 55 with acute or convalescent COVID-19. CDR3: CASRRRGDYNEQFF. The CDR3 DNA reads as TGCGCCAGCAGACGCAGGGGTGACTACAATGAGCAGTTCTTC. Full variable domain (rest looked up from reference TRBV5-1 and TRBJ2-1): KAGVTQTPRYLIKTRGQQVTLSCSPISGHRSVSWYQQTPGQGLQFLFEYFSETQRNKGNFPGRFSGRQFSNSRSEMNVSTLELGDSALYLCASRRRGDYNEQFFGPGTRLTVL.